The 11 T cell receptor beta chains listed next were all sequenced from one sample in a study of blood T cell repertoires in COVID-19. Profiling relied on immunoSEQ multiplex PCR, and the TCRdb table lists in-frame clones only, not all of them. Of 390,000 or so clones in the sample, around 83% were seen once. The material sequenced was PBMCs or T cells enriched from blood (not recorded which). The source is a woman in her forties or fifties who had recovered from COVID-19.

V gene TRBV6-4 combines with J gene TRBJ1-2; tentative D call: TRBD1 (5 bases). CDR1 is MRHNA and CDR2 is SNTAGT in the germline V gene. The ends were cut back, 6 bases at V and 3 bases at J, with 14 bases in the middle. The CDR3 extends over 14 amino acids. DNA for the CDR3: TGTGCCAGCAGGGAGGACACGGGAGACTATGGCTACACCTTC. Its protein product is CASREDTGDYGYTF.

The genes are TRBV5-4 and TRBJ2-3; 15 bases align to TRBD2. This CDR3 spans 19 amino acids. Germline V gives CDR1 SGHNT, CDR2 YYREEE (reference sequence). J lost 6 bases, V lost 0 bases, and 11 bases had no gene match. CDR3 coding DNA: TGTGCCAGCAGCTTGGGGTCGGGACTAGCGGGGGGTATTTGGGATACGCAGTATTTT. Protein sequence: CASSLGSGLAGGIWDTQYF.

The chain uses TRBV29-1 and TRBJ1-2; no clear D. In germline, CDR1 is SQVTM, CDR2 ANQGSEA. The CDR3 length is 12 residues. V lost 4 bases and J lost 2, with 8 bases in between. The CDR3 loop reads CSVGSSNYGYTF. The CDR3, as DNA: TGCAGCGTTGGTTCGAGCAACTATGGCTACACCTTC.

This clone was counted only a few times. This sequence joins TRBV6-5 and TRBJ1-5; D is uncertain. V gave up 8 bases and J gave up 8 bases, with 7 bases separating them. Per the germline V gene, CDR1 is MNHEY and CDR2 is SVGAGI. The CDR3 consists of 10 residues. The CDR3 is CASGSEPQHF. For the CDR3, the DNA is TGTGCCAGCGGCTCAGAGCCCCAGCATTTT.

CDR3 region: CASSQDTGSLGNTIYF. As DNA, the CDR3 is TGCGCCAGCAGCCAAGATACCGGGTCGTTGGGAAACACCATATATTTT. This rearrangement joins TRBV4-3 to TRBJ1-3, with D unclear. Trimming cost V 0 bases and J 4 bases, with 13 bases left between them. Germline lookup yields CDR1 LGHNA and CDR2 YSLEER. This CDR3 contains 16 residues.

The J gene is TRBJ2-5, the V gene TRBV21-1; TRBD2 reflects the table's D call only, with no check against the DNA. TRBV21-1 is listed as a pseudogene. CDR3 length: 12 amino acids. DNA of the CDR3: TGTGCCAGCAGCAACCTCCAAGAGACCCAGTACTTC. It encodes CASSNLQETQYF.

The V and J genes are TRBV24-1 and TRBJ1-3, with TRBD1 matching 8 bases. Germline V CDR1 and CDR2: KGHDR, SFDVKD. V was clipped by 9 bases and J by 2 bases; unmatched bases: 5. This CDR3 region has 14 residues. The CDR3 is CATHRDRPGNTIYF. The CDR3, as DNA: TGTGCCACCCATCGGGACAGGCCTGGAAACACCATATATTTT.

This rearrangement joins TRBV5-1 to TRBJ2-2, with 7 bases that match TRBD2. This CDR3 is 20 amino acids long. Germline V lookup: CDR1 SGHRS, CDR2 YFSETQ. Trimming cost V 1 base and J 3 bases; bases outside gene matches: 18. The DNA for the CDR3 is TGCGCCAGCAGCTTGCGGGGCAGGGCCGGGGCGGGAGCTGACACCGGGGAGCTGTTTTTT. Residues: CASSLRGRAGAGADTGELFF.

The chain uses TRBV14 and TRBJ2-5; TRBD2 aligns across 9 bases. V shed 2 bases and J 5 bases; nucleotides not matched to a gene: 9. This CDR3 spans 16 amino acids. Germline lookup yields CDR1 SGHDN and CDR2 FVKESK. The CDR3, as DNA: TGTGCCAGCAGCCAATCCGCTAGCGGGATGCGGGAGACCCAGTACTTC. Its protein product is CASSQSASGMRETQYF.

The chain carries TRBV19 and TRBJ1-5; TRBD1 matches 8 bases. The CDR3 spans 16 residues. V trimming: 5 bases; J trimming: 3 bases; junction bases outside the gene matches: 9. Germline CDR1 is LNHDA and CDR2 is SQIVND (reference sequence). The CDR3 DNA sequence: TGTGCCAGTAGTTTGGGACAGGCCAGGTCCAATCAGCCCCAGCATTTT. Encoded protein: CASSLGQARSNQPQHF.

The chain links TRBV2 to TRBJ1-2; D is unresolved. This CDR3 spans 13 amino acids. The V end was cut by 3 bases, the J end by 4 bases, with 9 bases between. Germline assignment: CDR1 SNHLY and CDR2 FYNNEI. The chain's CDR3 is CASSDRFPYGYTF. The CDR3 DNA follows: TGTGCCAGCAGTGACAGGTTCCCCTATGGCTACACCTTC.